This TCR beta chain was captured by sequencing in a study of shared clonotypes between healthy human individuals. Overall study context: Per-donor plates numbered three CD4 naive, three CD4 memory, two CD8 naive and one CD8 memory.

In its sample, this clone was seen a few times. As yet, its antigen is unknown. Trimming removed 4 bases from V and 4 bases from J, with 10 bases in between. CDR3 length: 13 residues. The germline V gene has CDR1 MNHEY and CDR2 SMNVEV (reference sequence). Sequenced by immunoSEQ multiplex PCR; TCRdb stores in-frame clones only, minus some. The repertoire has 2 million to 2.5 million clones, just over 90% of them found once; the top ten carry 0.39%. HIV-negative, healthy adults without recent acute infections or vaccinations were the donors. Study findings and constraints: Roughly 5% of naive CD4 clonotypes were shared across several donors. Naive subsets usually exceeded memory subsets in estimated richness.

V and J are TRBV27 and TRBJ1-1; TRBD1 might be the D (5 bases). Sequenced sample: naive CD4+ T cells from PBMCs. Subset denoted: CD45RA+ positively selected. This clonotype was obtained from a man aged 18-30 years in good health. Some clones in this sample may be carry-over from other donors' samples. CDR3 protein: CASSWGRGTEAFF. The CDR3 nucleotides are TGTGCCAGCAGTTGGGGAAGGGGCACTGAAGCTTTCTTT.